The clone carrying this TCR beta chain was counted at least ten times. Its specificity is not known. These data belong to a study of T cells in Graves' hyperthyroidism and ophthalmopathy. Study-wide results and caveats: Researchers report that a 13 V-J model separated ophthalmopathy from stable hyperthyroidism.

RNA transcripts gave rise to amplified TCR beta CDR3 regions. The TCR CDR3 first-round RT-PCR relied on the HTBI primer set. TCRdb re-called the multiplex PCR reads with MiXCR, one entry per CDR3 protein. The sample contains fewer than 250,000 distinct CDR3 sequences, about 17% of which appear only once. Out of over 9 ml of fresh peripheral blood came the PBMCs. The material sequenced was blood. This sequence originates from a woman younger than 30 with Graves' ophthalmopathy.

CDR3 residues: CATSRDPAGNTGELFF. CDR3 DNA sequence: TGTGCCACCAGCAGAGATCCGGCAGGGAACACCGGGGAGCTGTTTTTT. The chain links TRBV15 to TRBJ2-2; D unclear. V was cut by 0 bases and J by 1 base, with 9 bases left in between. Germline lookup yields CDR1 LNHNV and CDR2 YYDKDF (reference sequence). This CDR3 region has 16 residues.